A selection of T cell receptor beta chains follows, all from one sample in a study of blood T cell repertoires in COVID-19. Assay used: immunoSEQ multiplex PCR; TCRdb lists only in-frame clones, some missing. Of roughly 50,000 clones listed, over 75% were seen once; the top ten hold 5.9%. The sample taken for sequencing was peripheral blood. The receptor set was obtained from a woman aged 60-70 years with acute or convalescent COVID-19. CDR3s include the opening cysteine and the closing phenylalanine or tryptophan. The D gene is left open where the match is weak. Where a row states a size, it is once, few, many or the class of an expanded clone; other rows omit it.

>NA|TRBJ2-2|NA|TRBV29-1
TGCAGCGTCGCGGAACGACAGACGAACACCGGGGAGCTGTTTTTT
CSVAERQTNTGELFF
>NA|TRBJ2-7|NA|TRBV5-5
TGTGCCAGCAGCTTGGAGGCGGGCGAGCAGTACTTC
CASSLEAGEQYF
>NA|TRBJ1-5|NA|TRBV20-1
TGCAGTGCTAGTATCAGGGGTATTCTAAGCAATCAGCCCCAGCATTTT
CSASIRGILSNQPQHF
>NA|TRBJ2-3|NA|TRBV29-1
TGCAGCGAACAAAGCACAGATACGCAGTATTTT
CSEQSTDTQYF
>NA|TRBJ2-2|once|TRBV6-2/TRBV6-3
TGTGCCAGCAGTTATGGACGGGGGACGAACACCGGGGAGCTGTTTTTT
CASSYGRGTNTGELFF
>NA|TRBJ2-3|NA|TRBV4-3
TGCGCCAGCAGCCAACAGAAGGGAGCAGATACGCAGTATTTT
CASSQQKGADTQYF
>NA|TRBJ2-2|NA|TRBV5-1
TGCGCCAGCAGCTTGGATGCAGGGATCGGCGCCGGGGAGCTGTTTTTT
CASSLDAGIGAGELFF
>TRBD1|TRBJ1-2|NA|TRBV6-4
TGTGCCAGCAGTGACTCGAGGGGGCTTGGCTACACCTTC
CASSDSRGLGYTF
>NA|TRBJ2-7|once|TRBV9
TGTGCCAGCAGCGTAGGGGGGGAGACGAGCTACGAGCAGTACTTC
CASSVGGETSYEQYF
>NA|TRBJ1-1|NA|TRBV10-3
TGTGCCATCAGTGAGAGGGCAGGGGACACTGAAGCTTTCTTT
CAISERAGDTEAFF
>NA|TRBJ1-3|NA|TRBV19
TGTGCCAGTAGTAGGGGGCCCTCGGGCTCTGGAAACACCATATATTTT
CASSRGPSGSGNTIYF
>TRBD2|TRBJ2-7|NA|TRBV28
TGTGCCAGCAGTCTGCCCGGGACTAGGTCCAACGAGCAGTACTTC
CASSLPGTRSNEQYF
>NA|TRBJ2-7|NA|TRBV5-1
TGCGCCAGCAGCTTGGCCGGGCTAGCCGAAGGGTTTTACTACGAGCAGTACTTC
CASSLAGLAEGFYYEQYF
>TRBD1|TRBJ2-1|NA|TRBV5-1
TGCGCCAGCAGCTTGGGACAGGGGATTAATGAGCAGTTCTTC
CASSLGQGINEQFF
>NA|TRBJ1-1|NA|TRBV3-1/TRBV3-2
TGTGCCAGCAGCCAACTCGGTCCTAACACTGAAGCTTTCTTT
CASSQLGPNTEAFF
>NA|TRBJ2-2|NA|TRBV9
TGTGCCAGCAGCGCCGAAACTACCGGGGAGCTGTTTTTT
CASSAETTGELFF
>NA|TRBJ1-3|NA|TRBV21-1
TGTGCCAGCAGCAAAGTAAACAGCAAATGCTCTGGAAACACCATATATTTT
CASSKVNSKCSGNTIYF
>NA|TRBJ1-5|once|TRBV7-3
TGTGCCAGCAGCTTAACTCGGGGGAGGGGTTCGGACCGTCAGCCCCAGCATTTT
CASSLTRGRGSDRQPQHF
>TRBD2|TRBJ2-5|NA|TRBV7-2
TGTGCCAGCCGCATTGGACTAGCGGGTTTGGAGACCCAGTACTTC
CASRIGLAGLETQYF
>NA|TRBJ1-1|NA|TRBV18
TGTGCCAGCTCACCACCGGGGCGGATGAACACTGAAGCTTTCTTT
CASSPPGRMNTEAFF
>NA|TRBJ1-2|NA|TRBV29-1
TGCAGCGTTGTGTCACAGGATATTTATGGCTACACCTTC
CSVVSQDIYGYTF
>NA|TRBJ1-2|NA|TRBV19
TGTGCCAGTCTAGGTCTAGGACAGCTCTATGGCTACACCTTC
CASLGLGQLYGYTF
>NA|TRBJ2-1|NA|TRBV3-1/TRBV3-2
TGTGCCAGCAGCCAAGATTTCGAAGGGGCCCAACGGTTCTTC
CASSQDFEGAQRFF
>NA|TRBJ1-5|NA|TRBV30
TGTGCCTGGAGTTCGGGACTTGGGCAGCCCCAGCATTTT
CAWSSGLGQPQHF
>TRBD1|TRBJ2-7|NA|TRBV3-1/TRBV3-2
TGTGCCAGCAGCCAACCGGGACAGGGGGGCTACGAGCAGTACTTC
CASSQPGQGGYEQYF
>TRBD1|TRBJ2-5|NA|TRBV9
TGTGCCAGCAGCGTAGTGGGACAGTTCCAAGAGACCCAGTACTTC
CASSVVGQFQETQYF
>TRBD1|TRBJ1-3|NA|TRBV5-5
TGTGCCAGCAGCTCAGGGGGAACTGGAAACACCATATATTTT
CASSSGGTGNTIYF
>NA|TRBJ2-2|NA|TRBV6-2/TRBV6-3
TGTGCCAGCAGTCCGGGACATAACACCGGGGAGCTGTTTTTT
CASSPGHNTGELFF
>NA|TRBJ2-5|NA|TRBV5-5
TGTGCCAGCAGCTTGGCCTCGGTCCAGGGGACCCAGTACTTC
CASSLASVQGTQYF
>TRBD1|TRBJ1-1|once|TRBV7-8
TGTGCCAGCAGCACCCGACAGGGTTACACTGAAGCTTTCTTT
CASSTRQGYTEAFF
>NA|TRBJ2-3|NA|TRBV29-1
TGCAGCGTTGAAGTCTTAACGCAGTATTTT
CSVEVLTQYF
>TRBD2|TRBJ2-7|NA|TRBV7-7
TGTGCTAGCAGCCCCATAGCGGGAGGCCTAGGGGAGCAGTACTTC
CASSPIAGGLGEQYF
>NA|TRBJ1-2|once|TRBV29-1
TGCAGCGTTGATCCGATCAATGGCAGAGGCTACACCTTC
CSVDPINGRGYTF
>TRBD1|TRBJ1-1|NA|TRBV19
TGTGCCAGTAGTGGCCGAAGGGGGCCTGGCACTGAAGCTTTCTTT
CASSGRRGPGTEAFF
>NA|TRBJ1-2|few|TRBV28
TGTGCCAGCAGGGGGCAAGACTATGGCTACACCTTC
CASRGQDYGYTF
>TRBD1|TRBJ2-5|NA|TRBV5-5
TGTGCCAGCAGCTTGGGGACAGGGGGCTTGGGAGAGACCCAGTACTTC
CASSLGTGGLGETQYF
>NA|TRBJ2-7|NA|TRBV7-2
TGTGCCAGCAGCTTAAGAGGAGGGGACAGTACCTACGAGCAGTACTTC
CASSLRGGDSTYEQYF
>TRBD1|TRBJ2-3|NA|TRBV15
TGTGCCACCAGCAGAGAAAGGGGGACAGTCACAGATACGCAGTATTTT
CATSRERGTVTDTQYF
>TRBD1|TRBJ1-2|NA|TRBV7-2
TGTGCCAGCAGCTTAGATGGGACAGGGGTGATGTATGGCTACACCTTC
CASSLDGTGVMYGYTF
>TRBD1|TRBJ1-5|NA|TRBV7-8
TGTGCCAGCAGCCTGAGGCTAGGGGGCTACAATCAGCCCCAGCATTTT
CASSLRLGGYNQPQHF
>TRBD2|TRBJ2-3|NA|TRBV11-3
TGTGCCAGCAGCTCCCGAGGGGCGGGAGTGGGCCCAGATACGCAGTATTTT
CASSSRGAGVGPDTQYF
>TRBD1|TRBJ1-1|NA|TRBV29-1
TGCAGCGTGGGACAGGGCACCGGTGGCACTGAAGCTTTCTTT
CSVGQGTGGTEAFF
>NA|TRBJ1-6|few|TRBV6-6
TGTGCCAGCAGTCCTCGCCGAGACTCGGCGAGCTCCTATAATTCACCCCTCCACTTT
CASSPRRDSASSYNSPLHF
>NA|TRBJ1-1|NA|TRBV11-2
TGTGCCAGCAGCCACACGGGAGGTTTTTGGAACACTGAAGCTTTCTTT
CASSHTGGFWNTEAFF
>TRBD2|TRBJ2-1|NA|TRBV7-2
TGTGCCAGCAGCTCAACTAGCGGGGGCCACAATGAGCAGTTCTTC
CASSSTSGGHNEQFF
>NA|TRBJ2-3|NA|TRBV20-1
TGCAGTGCTAGTGAGACTGACGCTAGCACAGATACGCAGTATTTT
CSASETDASTDTQYF
>NA|TRBJ1-5|NA|TRBV24-1
TGTGCCACCAGTGACCGGACATCTTCCAATCAGCCCCAGCATTTT
CATSDRTSSNQPQHF
>NA|TRBJ2-7|NA|TRBV19
TGTGCCAGTAGTCAGGGAACGATCTACGAGCAGTACTTC
CASSQGTIYEQYF
>NA|TRBJ2-1|few|TRBV15
TGTGCCACCAGCAGAGATCAGGGGCGATTCGAGCAGTTCTTC
CATSRDQGRFEQFF
>TRBD2|TRBJ2-7|NA|TRBV11-2
TGTGCCAGCAGCCCAAGACTAGCGGGGAAGTACGAGCAGTACTTC
CASSPRLAGKYEQYF